This T cell receptor beta chain was retrieved from a study of blood T cell repertoires in COVID-19. Overall study: Researchers got acute and convalescent COVID-19 samples from the United States, Italy and Spain. T cells, B-cell-depleted T cells, or PBMCs supplied cDNA or gDNA.

Looked up from germline, CDR1 is MNHEY and CDR2 is SVGAGI. This CDR3 region has 13 residues. V lost 2 bases to trimming and J lost 5 bases, with 6 bases between them. Seattle cases were enrolled at active infection and followed longitudinally. In the original workflow: Reference gene primers were amplified, and this amplification served to estimate nucleated cell counts. The data were produced by immunoSEQ multiplex PCR, yet TCRdb's version contains in-frame clones alone and is incomplete. V and J calls plus clone size are reproduced from that table; the DNA served to infer D and trimming. This sample has about 410,000 clones, with around nine tenths found just once.

The sample taken for sequencing was peripheral blood. This rearrangement joins TRBV6-5 to TRBJ2-2; no reliable D call. This TCR was recovered from a woman aged 40-49 years with COVID-19, enrolled during active disease. CDR3 amino acids: CASSYGRTGELFF. DNA of the CDR3: TGTGCCAGCAGTTACGGCAGGACCGGGGAGCTGTTTTTT.